Sequencing of this T cell receptor beta chain was carried out in a study of T cells in Graves' hyperthyroidism and ophthalmopathy. When ophthalmopathy did not progress within 18 months, Graves' hyperthyroidism was considered stable. Recently diagnosed hyperthyroidism of less than 2 months' duration affected patients aged 18 to 65. Using around 10 ml of fresh peripheral blood, PBMCs were prepared. CDR1 and CDR2 (germline): DFQATT, SNEGSKA (reference sequence). The CDR3 consists of 16 residues. V was shortened by 3 bases and J by 0 bases, with 15 bases between the two germline ends. Regions amplified from RNA transcripts were the TCR beta CDR3 regions. With the HTBI primer set, the TCR CDR3 went through a first round of RT-PCR. One entry per CDR3 protein results from TCRdb running MiXCR on the multiplex PCR reads. The sample shows approximately 630,000 distinct CDR3 sequences, roughly 15% of them seen only once.

The gene calls are TRBV20-1 and TRBJ2-1; TRBD2 might be the D (5 bases). The receptor comes from a woman aged 25 to 45 with Graves' hyperthyroidism. Material for sequencing was blood. As DNA, the CDR3 is TGCAGTGCTAGCGCCCCCTTGGGGAGCTCCTACAATGAGCAGTTCTTC. The encoded protein is CSASAPLGSSYNEQFF.